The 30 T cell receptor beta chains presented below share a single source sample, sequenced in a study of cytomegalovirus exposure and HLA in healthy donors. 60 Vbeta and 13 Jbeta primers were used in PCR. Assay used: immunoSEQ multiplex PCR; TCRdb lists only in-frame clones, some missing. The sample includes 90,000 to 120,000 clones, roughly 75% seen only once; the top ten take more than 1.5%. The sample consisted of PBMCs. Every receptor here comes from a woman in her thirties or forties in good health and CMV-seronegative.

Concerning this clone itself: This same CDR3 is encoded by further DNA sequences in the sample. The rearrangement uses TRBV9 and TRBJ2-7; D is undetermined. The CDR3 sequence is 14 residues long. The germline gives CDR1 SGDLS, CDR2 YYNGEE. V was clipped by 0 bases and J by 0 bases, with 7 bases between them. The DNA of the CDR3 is TGTGCCAGCAGCGTAGGAGGAAGCTCCTACGAGCAGTACTTC. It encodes CASSVGGSSYEQYF. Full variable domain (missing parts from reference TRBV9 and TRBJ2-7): DSGVTQTPKHLITATGQRVTLRCSPRSGDLSVYWYQQSLDQGLQFLIQYYNGEERAKGNILERFSAQQFPDLHSELNLSSLELGDSALYFCASSVGGSSYEQYFGPGTRLTVT.

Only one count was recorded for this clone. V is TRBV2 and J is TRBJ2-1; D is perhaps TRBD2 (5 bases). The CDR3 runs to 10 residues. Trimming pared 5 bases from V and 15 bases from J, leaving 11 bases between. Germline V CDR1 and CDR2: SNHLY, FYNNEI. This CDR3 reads CASSPEVLFF. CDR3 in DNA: TGTGCCAGCAGTCCGGAGGTTCTGTTCTTC.

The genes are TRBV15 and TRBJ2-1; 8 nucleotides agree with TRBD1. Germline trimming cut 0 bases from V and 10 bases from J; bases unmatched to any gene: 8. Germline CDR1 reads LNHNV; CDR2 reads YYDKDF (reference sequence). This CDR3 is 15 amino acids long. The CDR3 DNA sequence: TGTGCCACCAGCAGAGATGCCCAGGGGGCTTGGGAGCAGTTCTTC. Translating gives CATSRDAQGAWEQFF.

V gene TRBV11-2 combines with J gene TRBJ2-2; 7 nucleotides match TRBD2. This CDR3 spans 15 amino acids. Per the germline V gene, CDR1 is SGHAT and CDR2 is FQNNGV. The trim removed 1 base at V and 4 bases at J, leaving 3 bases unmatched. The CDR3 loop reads CASSLAGGATGELFF. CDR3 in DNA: TGTGCCAGCAGCTTAGCGGGAGGCGCCACCGGGGAGCTGTTTTTT.

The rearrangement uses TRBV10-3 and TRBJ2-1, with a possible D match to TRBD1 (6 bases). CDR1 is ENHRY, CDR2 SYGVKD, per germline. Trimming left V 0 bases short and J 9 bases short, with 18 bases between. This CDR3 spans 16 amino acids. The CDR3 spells CAISESAWGRRGEQFF. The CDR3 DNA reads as TGTGCCATCAGTGAGTCGGCCTGGGGGCGACGAGGTGAGCAGTTCTTC.

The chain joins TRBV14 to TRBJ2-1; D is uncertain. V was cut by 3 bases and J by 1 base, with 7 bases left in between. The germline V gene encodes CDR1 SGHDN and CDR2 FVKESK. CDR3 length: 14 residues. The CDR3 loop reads CASSQSLSYNEQFF. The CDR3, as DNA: TGTGCCAGCAGCCAGTCTTTGTCCTACAATGAGCAGTTCTTC.

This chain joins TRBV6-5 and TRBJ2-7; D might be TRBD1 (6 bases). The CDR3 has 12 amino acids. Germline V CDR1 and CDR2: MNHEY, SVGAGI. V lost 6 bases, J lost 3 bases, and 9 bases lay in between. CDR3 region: CASRRGIYEQYF. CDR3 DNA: TGTGCCAGCAGAAGGGGGATCTACGAGCAGTACTTC.

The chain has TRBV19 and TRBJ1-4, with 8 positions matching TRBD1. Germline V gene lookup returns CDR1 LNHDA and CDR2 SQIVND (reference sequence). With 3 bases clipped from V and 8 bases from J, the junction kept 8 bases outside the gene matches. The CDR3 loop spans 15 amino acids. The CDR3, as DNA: TGTGCCAGTAGTATTCTGGACAGGGTGGGGGAAAAACTGTTTTTT. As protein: CASSILDRVGEKLFF.

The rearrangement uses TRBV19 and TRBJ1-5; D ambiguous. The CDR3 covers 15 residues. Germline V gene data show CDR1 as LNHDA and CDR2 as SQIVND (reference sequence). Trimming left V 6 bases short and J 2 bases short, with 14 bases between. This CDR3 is CASSLTNRRNQPQHF. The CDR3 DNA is TGTGCCAGTAGCTTGACGAACAGACGCAATCAGCCCCAGCATTTT.

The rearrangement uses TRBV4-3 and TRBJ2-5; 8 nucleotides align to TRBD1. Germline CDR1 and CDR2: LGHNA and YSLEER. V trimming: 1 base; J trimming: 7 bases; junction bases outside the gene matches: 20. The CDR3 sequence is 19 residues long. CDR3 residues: CASSQVAQGDSGDLGTQYF. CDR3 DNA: TGCGCCAGCAGCCAAGTTGCACAGGGGGATTCCGGAGACTTGGGGACCCAGTACTTC.

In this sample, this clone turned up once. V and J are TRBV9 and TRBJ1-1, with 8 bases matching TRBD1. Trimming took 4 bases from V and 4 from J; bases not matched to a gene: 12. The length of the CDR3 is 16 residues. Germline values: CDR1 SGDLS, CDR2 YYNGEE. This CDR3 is CASSRRGQIRGTEAFF. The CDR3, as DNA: TGTGCCAGCAGCCGCAGGGGGCAAATAAGGGGCACTGAAGCTTTCTTT.

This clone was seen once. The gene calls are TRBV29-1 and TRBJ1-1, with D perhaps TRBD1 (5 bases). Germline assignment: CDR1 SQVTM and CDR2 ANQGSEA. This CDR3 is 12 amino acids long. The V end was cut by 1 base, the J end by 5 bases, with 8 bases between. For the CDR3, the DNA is TGCAGCGTTGAAGTGGGGCAAACTGAAGCTTTCTTT. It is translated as CSVEVGQTEAFF.

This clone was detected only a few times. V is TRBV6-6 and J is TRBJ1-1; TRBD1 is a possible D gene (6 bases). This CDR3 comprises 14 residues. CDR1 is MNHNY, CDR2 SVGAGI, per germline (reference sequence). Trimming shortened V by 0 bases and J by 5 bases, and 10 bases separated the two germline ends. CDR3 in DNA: TGTGCCAGCAGTTACTCGATCACAGGGACTGAAGCTTTCTTT. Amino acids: CASSYSITGTEAFF.

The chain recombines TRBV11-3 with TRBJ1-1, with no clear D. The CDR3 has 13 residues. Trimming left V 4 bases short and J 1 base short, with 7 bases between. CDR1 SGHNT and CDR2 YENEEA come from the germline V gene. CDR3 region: CASSSTQNTEAFF. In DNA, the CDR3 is TGTGCCAGCAGCTCTACCCAGAACACTGAAGCTTTCTTT.

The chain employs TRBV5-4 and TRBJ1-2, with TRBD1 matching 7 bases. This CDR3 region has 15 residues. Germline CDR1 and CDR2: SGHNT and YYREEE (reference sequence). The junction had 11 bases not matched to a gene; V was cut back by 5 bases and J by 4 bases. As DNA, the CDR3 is TGTGCCAGCAGTAAACAAGGGACAGAGACCTATGGCTACACCTTC. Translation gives CASSKQGTETYGYTF.

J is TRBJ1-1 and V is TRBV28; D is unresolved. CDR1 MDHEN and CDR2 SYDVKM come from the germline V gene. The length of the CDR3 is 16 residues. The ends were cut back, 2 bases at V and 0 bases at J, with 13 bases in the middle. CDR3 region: CASSLIQPSLNTEAFF. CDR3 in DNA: TGTGCCAGCAGTTTAATACAGCCGTCCCTGAACACTGAAGCTTTCTTT.

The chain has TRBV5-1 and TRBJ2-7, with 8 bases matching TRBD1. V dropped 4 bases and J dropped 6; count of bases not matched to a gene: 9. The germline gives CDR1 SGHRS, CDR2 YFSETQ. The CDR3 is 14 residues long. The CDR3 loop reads CASSIRTGTSEQYF. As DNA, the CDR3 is TGCGCCAGCAGCATACGGACAGGGACATCCGAGCAGTACTTC.

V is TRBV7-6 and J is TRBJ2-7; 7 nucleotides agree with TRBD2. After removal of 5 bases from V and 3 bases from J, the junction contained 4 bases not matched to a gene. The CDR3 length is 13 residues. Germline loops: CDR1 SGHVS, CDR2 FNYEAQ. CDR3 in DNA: TGTGCCAGCAGCCCTAGCGGCGGCTACGAGCAGTACTTC. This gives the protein CASSPSGGYEQYF.

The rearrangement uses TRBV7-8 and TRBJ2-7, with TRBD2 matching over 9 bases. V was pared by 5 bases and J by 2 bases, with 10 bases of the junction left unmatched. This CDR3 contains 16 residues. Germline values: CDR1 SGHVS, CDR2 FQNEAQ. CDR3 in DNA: TGTGCCAGCAGCCCAATAAGCGCGGGAGGGCCCTACGAGCAGTACTTC. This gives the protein CASSPISAGGPYEQYF. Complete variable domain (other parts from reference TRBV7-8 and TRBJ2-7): GAGVSQSPRYKVAKRGQDVALRCDPISGHVSLFWYQQALGQGPEFLTYFQNEAQLDKSGLPSDRFFAERPEGSVSTLKIQRTQQEDSAVYLCASSPISAGGPYEQYFGPGTRLTVT.

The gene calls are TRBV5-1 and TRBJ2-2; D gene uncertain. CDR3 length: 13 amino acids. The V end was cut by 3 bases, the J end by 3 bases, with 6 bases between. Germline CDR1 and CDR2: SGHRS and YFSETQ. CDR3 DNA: TGCGCCAGCAGCTACGGAGACACCGGGGAGCTGTTTTTT. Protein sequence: CASSYGDTGELFF. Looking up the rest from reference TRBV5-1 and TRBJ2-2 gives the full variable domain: KAGVTQTPRYLIKTRGQQVTLSCSPISGHRSVSWYQQTPGQGLQFLFEYFSETQRNKGNFPGRFSGRQFSNSRSEMNVSTLELGDSALYLCASSYGDTGELFFGEGSRLTVL.

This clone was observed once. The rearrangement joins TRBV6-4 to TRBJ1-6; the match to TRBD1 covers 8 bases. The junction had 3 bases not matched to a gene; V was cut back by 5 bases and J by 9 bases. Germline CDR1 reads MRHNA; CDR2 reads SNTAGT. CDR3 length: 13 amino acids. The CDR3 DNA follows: TGTGCCAGCAGTCGCGACAGGGGTTCACCCCTCCACTTT. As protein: CASSRDRGSPLHF.

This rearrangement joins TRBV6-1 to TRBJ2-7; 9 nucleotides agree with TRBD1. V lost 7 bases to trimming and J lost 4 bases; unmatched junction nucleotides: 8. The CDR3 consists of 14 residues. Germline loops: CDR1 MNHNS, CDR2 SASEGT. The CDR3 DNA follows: TGTGCCAGCATAATACCGGGACAGGGATACGAGCAGTACTTC. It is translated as CASIIPGQGYEQYF.

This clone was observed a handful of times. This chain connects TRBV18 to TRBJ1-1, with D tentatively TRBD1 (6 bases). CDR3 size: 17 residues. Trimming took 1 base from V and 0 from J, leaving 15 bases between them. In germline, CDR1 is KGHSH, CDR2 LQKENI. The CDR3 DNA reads TGTGCCAGCTCACCACGCGCTCCCCAGGGGTTGAACACTGAAGCTTTCTTT. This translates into CASSPRAPQGLNTEAFF.

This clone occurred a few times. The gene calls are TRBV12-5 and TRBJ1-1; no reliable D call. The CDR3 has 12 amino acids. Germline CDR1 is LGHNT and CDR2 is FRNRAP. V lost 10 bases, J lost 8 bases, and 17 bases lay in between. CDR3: CAISPARLEAFF. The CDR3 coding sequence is TGTGCTATATCCCCCGCCAGGTTGGAAGCTTTCTTT.

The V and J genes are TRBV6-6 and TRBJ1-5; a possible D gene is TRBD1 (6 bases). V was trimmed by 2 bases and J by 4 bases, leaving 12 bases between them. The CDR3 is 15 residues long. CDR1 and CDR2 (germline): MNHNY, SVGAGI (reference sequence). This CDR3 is CASSYGGGPNQPQHF. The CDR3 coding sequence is TGTGCCAGCAGTTACGGGGGGGGCCCGAATCAGCCCCAGCATTTT.

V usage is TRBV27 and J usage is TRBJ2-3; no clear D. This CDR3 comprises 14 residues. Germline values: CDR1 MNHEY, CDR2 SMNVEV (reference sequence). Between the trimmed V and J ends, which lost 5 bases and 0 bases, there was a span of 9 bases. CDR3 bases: TGTGCCAGCAGTAATTACGGGAGCACAGATACGCAGTATTTT. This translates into CASSNYGSTDTQYF.

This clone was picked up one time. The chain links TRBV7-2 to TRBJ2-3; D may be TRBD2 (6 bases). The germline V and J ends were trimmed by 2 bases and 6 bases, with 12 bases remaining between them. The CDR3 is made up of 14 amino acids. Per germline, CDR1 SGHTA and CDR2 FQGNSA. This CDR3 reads CASSLWLAADTQYF. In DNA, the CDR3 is TGTGCCAGCAGCTTATGGTTAGCGGCGGATACGCAGTATTTT.

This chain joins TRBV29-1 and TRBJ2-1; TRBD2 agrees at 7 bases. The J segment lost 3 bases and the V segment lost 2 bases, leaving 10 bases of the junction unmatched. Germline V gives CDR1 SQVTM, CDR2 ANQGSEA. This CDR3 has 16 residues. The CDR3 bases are TGCAGCGTTGAACGGTCGGGACTACTCTTCTACAATGAGCAGTTCTTC. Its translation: CSVERSGLLFYNEQFF.

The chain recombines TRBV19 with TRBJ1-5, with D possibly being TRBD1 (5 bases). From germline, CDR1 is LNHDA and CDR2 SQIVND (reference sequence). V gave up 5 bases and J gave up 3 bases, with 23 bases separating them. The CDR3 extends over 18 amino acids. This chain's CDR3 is CASSHRGGRGAINQPQHF. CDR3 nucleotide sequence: TGTGCCAGTAGTCATCGCGGGGGGAGAGGGGCTATCAATCAGCCCCAGCATTTT. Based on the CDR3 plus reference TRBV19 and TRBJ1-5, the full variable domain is DGGITQSPKYLFRKEGQNVTLSCEQNLNHDAMYWYRQDPGQGLRLIYYSQIVNDFQKGDIAEGYSVSREKKESFPLTVTSAQKNPTAFYLCASSHRGGRGAINQPQHFGDGTRLSIL.

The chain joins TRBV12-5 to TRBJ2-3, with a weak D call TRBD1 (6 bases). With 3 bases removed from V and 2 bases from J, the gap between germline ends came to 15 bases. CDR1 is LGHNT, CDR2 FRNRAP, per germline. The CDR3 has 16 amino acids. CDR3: CASGFQPGDTTDTQYF. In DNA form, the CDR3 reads TGTGCTAGTGGTTTTCAGCCAGGGGATACCACAGATACGCAGTATTTT.